Reported below is one T cell receptor (beta chain). Its antigen remains unknown. The data derive from a study of T cell clones after liver transplantation. Broader study findings: Donor-reactive sequences fell more than third party-reactive ones, suggesting partial deletion.

The data were produced by immunoSEQ multiplex PCR, yet TCRdb's version contains in-frame clones alone and is incomplete. The sample carries roughly 67,000 clones, around 92% recorded once. Deletions cut 3 bases from V and 1 base from J, with 12 bases between. The CDR3 loop spans 15 amino acids. Germline values: CDR1 MDHEN, CDR2 SYDVKM. The rearrangement uses TRBV28 and TRBJ1-1; D perhaps matches TRBD1 (5 bases). This receptor was obtained from a human patient who received a liver transplant. Part of the T cells may come from the graft donor. Sample: CD4+ T cells from blood, taken approximately 25 months after liver transplant. The CDR3 loop is CASSLVATGNTEAFF. The CDR3 coding sequence is TGTGCCAGCAGTTTGGTCGCAACAGGGAACACTGAAGCTTTCTTT. The complete variable domain, with remaining parts taken from reference TRBV28 and TRBJ1-1, reads DVKVTQSSRYLVKRTGEKVFLECVQDMDHENMFWYRQDPGLGLRLIYFSYDVKMKEKGDIPEGYSVSREKKERFSLILESASTNQTSMYLCASSLVATGNTEAFFGQGTRLTVV.